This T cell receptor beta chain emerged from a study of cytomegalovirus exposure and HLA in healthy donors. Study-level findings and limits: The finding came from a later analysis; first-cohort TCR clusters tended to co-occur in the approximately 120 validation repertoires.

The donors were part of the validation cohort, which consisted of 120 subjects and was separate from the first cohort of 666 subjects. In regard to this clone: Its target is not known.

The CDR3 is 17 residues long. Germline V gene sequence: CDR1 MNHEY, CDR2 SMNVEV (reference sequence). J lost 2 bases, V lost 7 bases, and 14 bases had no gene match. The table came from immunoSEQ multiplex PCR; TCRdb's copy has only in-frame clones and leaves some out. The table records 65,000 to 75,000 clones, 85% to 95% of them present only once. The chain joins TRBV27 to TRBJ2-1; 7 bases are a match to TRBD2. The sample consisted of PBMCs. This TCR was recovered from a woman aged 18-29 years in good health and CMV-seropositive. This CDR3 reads CASKRPRETHPYNEQFF. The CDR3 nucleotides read TGTGCCAGCAAACGGCCGCGGGAGACGCATCCCTACAATGAGCAGTTCTTC.